This T cell receptor (beta chain) was retrieved from a study of post-analysis software for immune sequencing data. Study-wide findings and caveats: Elevated frequency relative to controls characterized four or five TRBV segments in patients, TRBV5-6, TRBV5-1 and TRBV20-1 among them. By F measure, strong co-clustering occurred among samples prepared in the same batch.

Prepared libraries of TCR beta cDNA carried unique molecular identifiers. In TCRdb, the PCR reads were re-called with MiXCR into one record per CDR3 protein. The data show about 760,000 distinct CDR3 sequences, with roughly 29% seen just once and approximately 0.55% held by the top ten. CDR3 length: 19 residues. CDR1 and CDR2 from the germline V gene are SQVTM and ANQGSEA. V lost 7 bases, J lost 0 bases, and 28 bases lay in between. This clonotype was picked up one time. What it recognizes is unknown. The sequencing input was blood. V and J are TRBV29-1 and TRBJ1-5, with a possible D match to TRBD1 (5 bases). The sequence came from a girl aged 10-17 years with multiple sclerosis. CDR3 sequence (DNA): TGCAGCGCTGGTAGGGTCGGGAGGGGCGACATCTATAGCAATCAGCCCCAGCATTTT. Translated, it gives CSAGRVGRGDIYSNQPQHF.